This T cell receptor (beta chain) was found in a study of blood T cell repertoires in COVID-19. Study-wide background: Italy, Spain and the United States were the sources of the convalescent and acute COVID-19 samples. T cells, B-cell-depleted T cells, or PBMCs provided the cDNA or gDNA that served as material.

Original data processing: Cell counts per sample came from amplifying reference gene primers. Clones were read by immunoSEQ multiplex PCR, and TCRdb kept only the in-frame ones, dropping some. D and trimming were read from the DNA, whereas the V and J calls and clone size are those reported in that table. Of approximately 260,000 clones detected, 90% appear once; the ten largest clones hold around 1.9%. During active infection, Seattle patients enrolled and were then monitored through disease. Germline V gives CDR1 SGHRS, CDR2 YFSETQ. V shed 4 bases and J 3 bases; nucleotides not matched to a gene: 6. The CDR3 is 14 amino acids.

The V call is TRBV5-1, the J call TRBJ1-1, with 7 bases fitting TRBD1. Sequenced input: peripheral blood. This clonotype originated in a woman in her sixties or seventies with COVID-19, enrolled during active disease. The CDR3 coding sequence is TGCGCCAGCAGCCTACAGGGGATCTACACTGAAGCTTTCTTT. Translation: CASSLQGIYTEAFF. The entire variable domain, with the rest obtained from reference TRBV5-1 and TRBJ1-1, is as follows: KAGVTQTPRYLIKTRGQQVTLSCSPISGHRSVSWYQQTPGQGLQFLFEYFSETQRNKGNFPGRFSGRQFSNSRSEMNVSTLELGDSALYLCASSLQGIYTEAFFGQGTRLTVV.